The 18 T cell receptor beta chains reported below all come from one sample, sequenced in a study of cytomegalovirus exposure and HLA in healthy donors. Researchers ran the PCR with 60 Vbeta and 13 Jbeta primers. The repertoire was sequenced with immunoSEQ multiplex PCR; TCRdb's copy has only in-frame clones and lacks some. The table has over 100,000 clones, 70% to 85% seen once. Sequencing used PBMCs. The receptors derive from a male donor in good health and CMV-seropositive.

This chain uses TRBV11-2 with TRBJ2-7; 10 nucleotides agree with TRBD1. CDR1 is SGHAT and CDR2 is FQNNGV in the germline V gene. CDR3 length: 18 residues. V was pared by 5 bases and J by 2 bases, with 15 bases of the junction left unmatched. The CDR3 DNA reads as TGTGCCAGCAGCCCGCAACACGACAGGGGGCTACCAACCTACGAGCAGTACTTC. Translated: CASSPQHDRGLPTYEQYF.

The chain uses TRBV15 and TRBJ1-5, with a tentative D call TRBD1 (5 bases). V was trimmed by 5 bases and J by 1 base, leaving 9 bases between them. Per the germline V gene, CDR1 is LNHNV and CDR2 is YYDKDF (reference sequence). The CDR3 covers 14 residues. The CDR3 here is CATSPSGSNQPQHF. In DNA, the CDR3 is TGTGCCACCAGCCCCTCAGGGAGCAATCAGCCCCAGCATTTT. Looking up the rest from reference TRBV15 and TRBJ1-5 gives the full variable domain: DAMVIQNPRYQVTQFGKPVTLSCSQTLNHNVMYWYQQKSSQAPKLLFHYYDKDFNNEADTPDNFQSRRPNTSFCFLDIRSPGLGDTAMYLCATSPSGSNQPQHFGDGTRLSIL.

This clone showed up just a few times. The chain employs TRBV14 and TRBJ1-2; 12 positions agree with TRBD1. Germline-derived CDR1 and CDR2 are SGHDN and FVKESK. The CDR3 extends over 13 amino acids. After removal of 4 bases from V and 6 bases from J, the junction contained 0 bases not matched to a gene. CDR3 residues: CASSRDRGHGYTF. CDR3 nucleotide sequence: TGTGCCAGCAGCCGGGACAGGGGGCATGGCTACACCTTC.

This clone was recorded a few times. The sample has other DNA sequences that encode this CDR3 too. This rearrangement joins TRBV18 to TRBJ1-4; 9 bases match TRBD1. Germline CDR1 KGHSH, CDR2 LQKENI. Unmatched junction bases numbered 7, after V lost 3 bases and J lost 8 bases. This CDR3 spans 15 amino acids. The CDR3 is CASSPPGQGGEKLFF. Written as DNA, the CDR3 is TGTGCCAGCTCACCGCCGGGACAGGGAGGCGAAAAACTGTTTTTT.

This clone has more than one count but fewer than ten. This chain connects TRBV5-1 to TRBJ2-2; D might be TRBD1 (6 bases). Germline CDR1 SGHRS, CDR2 YFSETQ. Deletions cut 0 bases from V and 5 bases from J, with 11 bases between. The CDR3 extends over 15 amino acids. The CDR3 spells CASSLGGGATGELFF. The CDR3, as DNA: TGCGCCAGCAGCTTGGGTGGGGGCGCAACCGGGGAGCTGTTTTTT.

The V gene is TRBV7-9, the J gene TRBJ2-1; D might be TRBD2 (6 bases). The CDR3 has 15 residues. V shed 1 base and J shed 7 bases, with 14 bases lying between them. Germline V CDR1 and CDR2: SEHNR, FQNEAQ (reference sequence). Written as DNA, the CDR3 is TGTGCCAGCAGCTTAGTCGCGGGGAAGCAAAATGAGCAGTTCTTC. Its translation is CASSLVAGKQNEQFF.

V is TRBV6-1 and J is TRBJ1-2; D is ambiguous. Trimming pared 6 bases from V and 0 bases from J, leaving 8 bases between. The CDR3 has 13 amino acids. In germline, CDR1 is MNHNS, CDR2 SASEGT. CDR3 sequence: CASRGGTNYGYTF. The CDR3 DNA reads TGTGCCAGCAGAGGAGGGACTAACTATGGCTACACCTTC.

The gene calls are TRBV11-3 and TRBJ2-1; 9 bases agree with TRBD2. CDR1 and CDR2 (germline): SGHNT, YENEEA. The junction had 10 bases not matched to a gene; V was cut back by 4 bases and J by 0 bases. The CDR3 runs 18 residues. This chain's CDR3 is CASSSPSSGASSYNEQFF. The CDR3 nucleotides read TGTGCCAGCAGCTCCCCCTCTAGCGGGGCTAGCTCCTACAATGAGCAGTTCTTC.

The chain carries TRBV5-4 and TRBJ2-5; 10 nucleotides match TRBD1. The end of the DNA aligns better with TRBJ2-7, so the J call may be wrong. The CDR3 totals 16 residues. Germline V gene sequence: CDR1 SGHNT, CDR2 YYREEE (reference sequence). CDR3 sequence reads: CASSTRDRGTSYEQYF. The CDR3 DNA follows: TGTGCCAGCAGCACCCGGGACAGGGGAACCTCCTACGAGCAGTACTTC.

The rearrangement links TRBV6-5 to TRBJ2-1; 8 bases are shared with TRBD1. The germline CDR1 and CDR2 sequences are MNHEY and SVGAGI. CDR3 length: 13 residues. V shed 7 bases and J 6 bases; nucleotides not matched to a gene: 5. The CDR3 DNA sequence: TGTGCCAGCACAGGGGGCGCAAGCAATGAGCAGTTCTTC. Residues: CASTGGASNEQFF.

The chain links TRBV28 to TRBJ1-4; 7 bases agree with TRBD1. The CDR3 spans 15 residues. The ends lost 6 bases at V and 6 bases at J; junction bases unmatched: 10. Per the germline V gene, CDR1 is MDHEN and CDR2 is SYDVKM. CDR3 nucleotide sequence: TGTGCCAGCAGGGCAAGGACAGGCCGAGATGAAAAACTGTTTTTT. Translating gives CASRARTGRDEKLFF.

The chain joins TRBV28 to TRBJ1-2, with TRBD1 as a possible D gene (5 bases). The CDR3 loop spans 13 amino acids. With 10 bases removed from V and 2 bases from J, the gap between germline ends came to 14 bases. Germline V gene lookup returns CDR1 MDHEN and CDR2 SYDVKM. DNA for the CDR3: TGTGCCATACTATCGACAGAAAACTATGGCTACACCTTC. Amino acid sequence: CAILSTENYGYTF.

V is TRBV29-1 and J is TRBJ2-1; 10 positions match TRBD2. There are 14 residues in the CDR3. Losses at the gene ends were 3 bases for V and 7 bases for J; bases not matched to a gene: 6. Germline values: CDR1 SQVTM, CDR2 ANQGSEA. CDR3 sequence: CSVEKASGSNEQFF. The DNA of the CDR3 is TGCAGCGTTGAGAAGGCTAGCGGGAGTAATGAGCAGTTCTTC.

This chain links TRBV27 with TRBJ1-1; tentatively, D is TRBD1 (5 bases). The germline V and J ends were trimmed by 5 bases and 3 bases, with 13 bases remaining between them. The CDR3 sequence is 14 residues long. Germline-derived CDR1 and CDR2 are MNHEY and SMNVEV (reference sequence). The CDR3 sequence is CASSLRRGDTEAFF. Written as DNA, the CDR3 is TGTGCCAGCAGTCTCAGGCGGGGCGACACTGAAGCTTTCTTT.

The chain carries TRBV25-1 and TRBJ2-7; 9 bases fit TRBD2. The CDR3 has 13 amino acids. Germline V CDR1 and CDR2: MGHDK, SYGVNS. The V gene end was trimmed by 7 bases and the J gene end by 3 bases; junction bases not matched to a gene: 4. This CDR3 reads CASKAGGFYEQYF. In DNA, the CDR3 is TGTGCCAGCAAAGCGGGGGGATTCTACGAGCAGTACTTC.

The gene calls are TRBV5-4 and TRBJ1-6, with TRBD1 identical over 7 bases. The germline gives CDR1 SGHNT, CDR2 YYREEE (reference sequence). The V gene end was trimmed by 5 bases and the J gene end by 14 bases; junction bases not matched to a gene: 7. CDR3 length: 12 residues. CDR3 protein: CASRRDSETLHF. As DNA, the CDR3 is TGTGCCAGCAGGAGGGACAGTGAGACCCTCCACTTT.

J is TRBJ2-5 and V is TRBV9; D is unclear. TRBJ2-7 explains the end of the DNA better; the J call may be wrong. The CDR3 loop spans 14 amino acids. CDR1 and CDR2 from the germline V gene are SGDLS and YYNGEE. CDR3 in amino acids: CASSAGPPSYEQYF. The CDR3 region has the DNA TGTGCCAGCAGCGCGGGTCCCCCGAGCTACGAGCAGTACTTC.

DNA of the CDR3: TGTGCCATCAGTGACCCACGACAGGGGGATTACGAGCAGTACTTC. It is translated as CAISDPRQGDYEQYF. The chain employs TRBV10-3 and TRBJ2-7; 9 bases line up with TRBD1. CDR1 and CDR2 from the germline V gene are ENHRY and SYGVKD. CDR3 length: 15 amino acids. Losses at the gene ends were 3 bases for V and 4 bases for J; bases not matched to a gene: 7.